Following are 14 T cell receptor beta chains from one sample sequenced in a study of glioma-infiltrating T cells after dendritic cell vaccination. The table came from immunoSEQ multiplex PCR; TCRdb's copy has only in-frame clones and leaves some out. The table records about 64,000 clones, 75% to 85% of them present only once. Sequencing was performed on blood, taken before dendritic cell vaccination. These receptors were collected from a human donor with glioblastoma.

The rearrangement uses TRBV9 and TRBJ2-2, with TRBD2 matching over 7 bases. The CDR3 spans 17 residues. With V trimmed by 0 bases and J by 0 bases, 5 bases remained unmatched. Germline V lookup: CDR1 SGDLS, CDR2 YYNGEE. The CDR3 loop is CASSVGPAGANTGELFF. CDR3 in DNA: TGTGCCAGCAGCGTAGGCCCCGCGGGGGCGAACACCGGGGAGCTGTTTTTT.

V and J are TRBV6-1 and TRBJ2-1; unclear D gene. The V gene's germline CDR1 is MNHNS and CDR2 SASEGT. With 4 bases removed from V and 5 bases from J, the gap between germline ends came to 12 bases. The CDR3 has 14 amino acids. CDR3 in amino acids: CASSVLRRNNEQFF. Written as DNA, the CDR3 is TGTGCCAGCAGTGTCCTGAGGAGAAACAATGAGCAGTTCTTC.

CDR3 sequence (DNA): TGTGCCAGCAGCCCAGGACACACGTCCCAAGAGACCCAGTACTTC. Its protein is CASSPGHTSQETQYF. This chain joins TRBV7-9 and TRBJ2-5; D may be TRBD1 (5 bases). The CDR3 runs 15 residues. Deletions cut 5 bases from V and 1 base from J, with 14 bases between. Germline CDR1 is SEHNR and CDR2 is FQNEAQ (reference sequence).

V is TRBV5-4 and J is TRBJ2-7; 9 bases line up with TRBD1. Trimming removed 0 bases from V and 6 bases from J; junction bases left unmatched: 7. Germline-derived CDR1 and CDR2 are SGHNT and YYREEE (reference sequence). The CDR3 is 15 amino acids. The CDR3 DNA reads as TGTGCCAGCAGCTTGGGGGGACAGGGTTGGCGCGAGCAGTACTTC. Translated: CASSLGGQGWREQYF.

This clone has a single count. The chain combines TRBV11-2 with TRBJ2-2, with TRBD2 matching over 8 bases. V shed 3 bases and J 3 bases; nucleotides not matched to a gene: 6. The CDR3 totals 16 residues. Per germline, CDR1 SGHAT and CDR2 FQNNGV. The CDR3 reads CASSFRGGRDTGELFF. The CDR3 nucleotides are TGTGCCAGCAGCTTCCGGGGGGGCCGGGACACCGGGGAGCTGTTTTTT. Drawing the rest from reference TRBV11-2 and TRBJ2-2, the complete variable domain is EAGVAQSPRYKIIEKRQSVAFWCNPISGHATLYWYQQILGQGPKLLIQFQNNGVVDDSQLPKDRFSAERLKGVDSTLKIQPAKLEDSAVYLCASSFRGGRDTGELFFGEGSRLTVL.

CDR3 coding DNA: TGCGCCAGCAGTCCCGGGACAGGGGGTCAAGAGACCCAGTACTTC. It translates to CASSPGTGGQETQYF. J is TRBJ2-5 and V is TRBV5-1; TRBD1 agrees at 11 bases. Germline-derived CDR1 and CDR2 are SGHRS and YFSETQ. V shed 5 bases and J 2 bases; nucleotides not matched to a gene: 5. There are 15 residues in the CDR3.

The rearrangement joins TRBV7-2 to TRBJ2-1; D is possibly TRBD1 (6 bases). Trimming shortened V by 0 bases and J by 4 bases, and 13 bases separated the two germline ends. The CDR3 loop spans 16 amino acids. Germline CDR1 SGHTA, CDR2 FQGNSA. The CDR3 coding sequence is TGTGCCAGCAGCTTAGCGCCAACAGGGTGGTACAATGAGCAGTTCTTC. Protein product: CASSLAPTGWYNEQFF.

This chain joins TRBV2 and TRBJ2-1, with 9 bases matching TRBD2. Germline V gene data show CDR1 as SNHLY and CDR2 as FYNNEI. The CDR3 covers 16 residues. With 6 bases clipped from V and 5 bases from J, the junction kept 11 bases outside the gene matches. CDR3 sequence: CASRARAGGVDNEQFF. The CDR3 DNA reads TGTGCCAGCAGGGCAAGAGCGGGGGGAGTCGACAATGAGCAGTTCTTC.

This chain links TRBV2 with TRBJ1-2; no clear D. Trimming shortened V by 2 bases and J by 8 bases, and 15 bases separated the two germline ends. This CDR3 has 14 amino acids. Looked up from germline, CDR1 is SNHLY and CDR2 is FYNNEI. CDR3 DNA sequence: TGTGCCAGCAGTGAATCCGGGAATGTGAGGGGCTACACCTTC. The encoded protein is CASSESGNVRGYTF. Combining the CDR3 with reference TRBV2 and TRBJ1-2 gives the whole variable domain EPEVTQTPSHQVTQMGQEVILRCVPISNHLYFYWYRQILGQKVEFLVSFYNNEISEKSEIFDDQFSVERPDGSNFTLKIRSTKLEDSAMYFCASSESGNVRGYTFGSGTRLTVV.

This clone has just a few counts. CDR3 DNA sequence: TGTGCCAGCTCACCTCGAGCCGGACAGGCGAGGGGCTACACCTTC. This gives the protein CASSPRAGQARGYTF. The chain carries TRBV18 and TRBJ1-2; 7 bases fit TRBD1. The CDR3 extends over 15 amino acids. Losses at the gene ends were 3 bases for V and 8 bases for J; bases not matched to a gene: 12. Germline CDR1 and CDR2: KGHSH and LQKENI.

The J gene is TRBJ2-2, the V gene TRBV5-4, with D maybe TRBD1 (6 bases). This CDR3 contains 15 residues. V lost 2 bases, J lost 4 bases, and 12 bases lay in between. In germline, CDR1 is SGHNT, CDR2 YYREEE (reference sequence). CDR3 sequence reads: CASSLPTGSTGELFF. The CDR3 DNA reads as TGTGCCAGCAGCTTACCCACAGGGAGCACCGGGGAGCTGTTTTTT.

Here the CDR3 DNA reads TGTGCCAGCTCACGTGGACAGGGTACGGACTATGGCTACACCTTC. It is translated as CASSRGQGTDYGYTF. The V and J genes are TRBV18 and TRBJ1-2; the match to TRBD1 covers 8 bases. CDR3 length equals 15 residues. Germline V gives CDR1 KGHSH, CDR2 LQKENI. V shed 4 bases and J 3 bases; nucleotides not matched to a gene: 7.

The gene calls are TRBV12-2 and TRBJ2-7; the table assigns TRBD1, which was not confirmed against the DNA. TRBV12-2 is a pseudogene locus. This CDR3 is built from 12 residues. CDR3 in DNA: TGTGCAAGTCGCGCCGACAAATACGAGCAGTACTTC. It is translated as CASRADKYEQYF.

The chain recombines TRBV11-3 with TRBJ2-7; the match to TRBD1 covers 7 bases. V shed 5 bases and J 0 bases; nucleotides not matched to a gene: 4. The CDR3 totals 14 residues. Germline CDR1 reads SGHNT; CDR2 reads YENEEA. CDR3: CASSGRDSSYEQYF. CDR3 DNA: TGTGCCAGCAGCGGTCGGGACAGCTCCTACGAGCAGTACTTC.